Listed below are T cell receptor beta chains from one sample, sequenced in a study of PD-1 blockade in classical Hodgkin lymphoma. Some clones are missing from TCRdb's copy, which holds only in-frame ones; the method was immunoSEQ multiplex PCR. In the table there are 25,000 to 35,000 clones, 60% to 75% of which are singletons. Sequenced here: peripheral blood mononuclear cells (PBMCs), sampled before the second cycle of nivolumab. Receptor source: a human donor with classical Hodgkin lymphoma. The CDR3 runs from the conserved cysteine through the conserved F or W. Each record gives: V gene, J gene, D gene, clone size, CDR3 protein, CDR3 DNA. D genes are given only for firm matches. Size values are once, few and many counts, or a class for expanded clones, and some rows have none.

>TRBV19|TRBJ1-5|-|-
CASWNPLGFLGNQPQHF
TGTGCCAGTTGGAACCCCCTGGGATTTTTGGGCAATCAGCCCCAGCATTTT
>TRBV18|TRBJ2-6|TRBD1|once
CASSPPDRAGANVLTF
TGTGCCAGCTCACCGCCAGACAGGGCTGGGGCCAACGTCCTGACTTTC
>TRBV30|TRBJ1-4|-|-
CAWSGTTTNEKLFF
TGTGCCTGGAGTGGGACAACAACTAATGAAAAACTGTTTTTT
>TRBV5-6|TRBJ2-1|-|-
CASSLERSGNEQFF
TGTGCCAGCAGCTTGGAAAGGAGTGGGAATGAGCAGTTCTTC
>TRBV19|TRBJ2-1|-|-
CASSTGPRLDNEQFF
TGTGCCAGTAGTACGGGACCCAGATTAGACAATGAGCAGTTCTTC
>TRBV19|TRBJ2-7|-|-
CASSRRGERTYEQYF
TGTGCCAGTAGTAGGAGGGGGGAGCGGACCTACGAGCAGTACTTC
>TRBV7-2|TRBJ2-5|-|-
CASSLQFQETQYF
TGTGCCAGCAGCTTACAATTCCAAGAGACCCAGTACTTC
>TRBV7-2|TRBJ2-7|-|-
CASSPGYEQYF
TGTGCCAGCAGCCCAGGATACGAGCAGTACTTC
>TRBV30|TRBJ1-4|-|few
CAWGRVEKLFF
TGTGCCTGGGGTCGGGTTGAAAAACTGTTTTTT
>TRBV30|TRBJ1-2|TRBD1|-
CAWSATGQWGYTF
TGTGCCTGGAGTGCGACAGGGCAGTGGGGCTACACCTTC
>TRBV27|TRBJ2-7|-|-
CASSHSVGSYEQYF
TGTGCCAGCAGTCACAGCGTTGGCTCCTACGAGCAGTACTTC
>TRBV9|TRBJ1-2|-|-
CASSVNEWGYTF
TGTGCCAGCAGCGTAAATGAGTGGGGCTACACCTTC
>TRBV27|TRBJ1-5|-|few
CASSLKPGATNQPQHF
TGTGCCAGCAGTTTAAAGCCGGGGGCCACTAATCAGCCCCAGCATTTT
>TRBV10-2|TRBJ2-3|TRBD2|-
CASSGLAGGTDTQYF
TGCGCCAGCAGTGGACTAGCGGGGGGCACAGATACGCAGTATTTT
>TRBV4-3|TRBJ1-1|TRBD1|-
CASSQGGGRLAEAFF
TGCGCCAGCAGCCAAGGAGGGGGCCGGTTGGCTGAAGCTTTCTTT
>TRBV6-6|TRBJ1-4|-|-
CASSYWAEKLFF
TGTGCCAGCAGTTACTGGGCCGAAAAACTGTTTTTT
>TRBV14|TRBJ2-7|-|-
CASSQDLNHEQYF
TGTGCCAGCAGCCAAGATCTGAACCACGAGCAGTACTTC
>TRBV5-1|TRBJ2-1|TRBD2|-
CASSLVRGSNNEQFF
TGCGCCAGCAGCTTGGTGCGGGGGAGTAACAATGAGCAGTTCTTC
>TRBV13|TRBJ2-5|-|-
CASSLGHQGAETQYF
TGTGCCAGCAGCTTAGGCCATCAGGGTGCAGAGACCCAGTACTTC
>TRBV5-6|TRBJ1-1|-|-
CASSVDRSNTEAFF
TGTGCCAGCAGCGTGGACAGATCAAACACTGAAGCTTTCTTT
>TRBV6-1|TRBJ1-2|-|few
CASSELGLSNYGYTF
TGTGCCAGCAGTGAACTCGGGTTATCCAACTATGGCTACACCTTC
>TRBV5-1|TRBJ2-1|-|-
CASSPTDTVNNEQFF
TGCGCCAGCAGCCCGACAGATACAGTTAACAATGAGCAGTTCTTC
>TRBV4-2|TRBJ2-1|TRBD2|-
CASSPGGAYEQFF
TGTGCCAGCAGCCCCGGGGGGGCGTATGAGCAGTTCTTC
>TRBV29-1|TRBJ1-3|TRBD1|few
CSVGDRAGNTIYF
TGCAGCGTCGGAGACAGGGCTGGAAACACCATATATTTT
>TRBV5-4|TRBJ2-1|-|-
CASSLGTRGAGYNEQFF
TGTGCCAGCAGCTTGGGCACGCGGGGCGCAGGGTACAATGAGCAGTTCTTC
>TRBV27|TRBJ2-1|TRBD1|-
CASSETGSLQGQFF
TGTGCCAGTTCGGAGACAGGGTCCCTCCAGGGGCAGTTCTTC
>TRBV5-1|TRBJ2-2|-|-
CASRGGPSNTGELFF
TGCGCCAGCAGAGGAGGACCCTCGAACACCGGGGAGCTGTTTTTT
>TRBV19|TRBJ1-5|-|-
CASSGAGFNQPQHF
TGTGCCAGTAGTGGGGCAGGCTTTAATCAGCCCCAGCATTTT
>TRBV5-1|TRBJ1-2|TRBD1|-
CASSLATQGGNGYTF
TGCGCCAGCAGCTTGGCTACACAGGGGGGAAATGGCTACACCTTC
>TRBV5-4|TRBJ2-7|-|-
CASSWGPGVSYEQYF
TGTGCCAGCAGCTGGGGCCCAGGGGTCTCCTACGAGCAGTACTTC
>TRBV20-1|TRBJ2-1|TRBD1|-
CSANRGSEQFF
TGCAGTGCAAACAGGGGGAGTGAGCAGTTCTTC
>TRBV5-4|TRBJ2-3|TRBD1|-
CASAIPGQGVTDTQYF
TGTGCCAGCGCCATACCGGGACAGGGTGTTACAGATACGCAGTATTTT
>TRBV4-2|TRBJ1-1|TRBD1|few
CASRQGGTEAFF
TGTGCCAGCAGACAGGGGGGCACTGAAGCTTTCTTT
>TRBV2|TRBJ2-7|TRBD2|-
CASSGLAGLADHEQYF
TGTGCCAGCAGCGGGCTCGCGGGACTAGCGGACCACGAGCAGTACTTC
>TRBV6-1|TRBJ1-6|-|once
CASRTPVGSPLHF
TGTGCCAGCAGGACGCCCGTAGGGTCACCCCTCCACTTT
>TRBV4-1|TRBJ1-3|TRBD1|few
CASSQSSTGTEASGNTIYF
TGCGCCAGCAGCCAATCGAGCACCGGGACAGAAGCCTCTGGAAACACCATATATTTT
>TRBV7-7|TRBJ2-5|-|-
CASSPGELWQETQYF
TGTGCTAGCAGCCCTGGTGAACTATGGCAAGAGACCCAGTACTTC
>TRBV9|TRBJ1-3|-|-
CASSVNPWGSEGNTIYF
TGTGCCAGCAGCGTAAATCCTTGGGGTAGCGAAGGAAACACCATATATTTT
>TRBV5-4|TRBJ2-1|TRBD1|-
CASSPGTGVSYNEQFF
TGTGCCAGCAGCCCCGGGACAGGGGTTAGCTACAATGAGCAGTTCTTC
>TRBV5-1|TRBJ1-5|-|-
CASSLGGGPWPQHF
TGCGCCAGCAGCTTGGGTGGGGGACCATGGCCCCAGCATTTT
>TRBV11-2|TRBJ2-7|-|-
CASSFLTTSYEQYF
TGTGCCAGCAGCTTCCTCACAACCTCCTACGAGCAGTACTTC
>TRBV19|TRBJ2-7|-|few
CASSAGAGTNYEQYF
TGTGCCAGTAGTGCTGGGGCAGGGACCAACTACGAGCAGTACTTC
>TRBV15|TRBJ2-1|TRBD1|-
CATSRNRGPNEQFF
TGTGCCACCAGCAGAAACAGGGGGCCCAATGAGCAGTTCTTC
>TRBV19|TRBJ1-1|-|-
CASWRSGNTEAFF
TGTGCCAGTTGGCGGAGCGGCAACACTGAAGCTTTCTTT
>TRBV7-3|TRBJ2-3|-|-
CASSLGSSVSTDTQYF
TGTGCCAGCAGCTTAGGCTCCTCGGTGAGCACAGATACGCAGTATTTT
>TRBV11-2|TRBJ2-7|-|-
CASSFLGTGSSYEQYF
TGTGCCAGCAGCTTCCTTGGTACAGGGAGCTCCTACGAGCAGTACTTC
>TRBV9|TRBJ1-2|-|-
CASSNTAYGYTF
TGTGCCAGCAGCAACACCGCCTATGGCTACACCTTC
>TRBV5-4|TRBJ1-6|-|-
CASSLARRPNSPLHF
TGTGCCAGCAGCTTGGCCCGGCGCCCCAATTCACCCCTCCACTTT
>TRBV7-6|TRBJ1-1|TRBD1|few
CASSLPQFMTGKNTEAFF
TGTGCCAGCAGCTTACCCCAATTCATGACAGGGAAGAACACTGAAGCTTTCTTT
>TRBV27|TRBJ1-1|TRBD1|few
CASSLRGQHTEAFF
TGTGCCAGCAGTTTAAGGGGACAGCACACTGAAGCTTTCTTT
>TRBV10-3|TRBJ1-6|-|-
CAIGTSSYNSPLHF
TGTGCCATTGGGACCAGCTCCTATAATTCACCCCTCCACTTT
>TRBV6-1|TRBJ2-7|-|once
CASSEGGVSYF
TGTGCCAGCAGTGAAGGGGGGGTGTCGTACTTC
>TRBV28|TRBJ1-1|-|-
CAIGEAFF
TGTGCCATCGGTGAAGCTTTCTTT
>TRBV25-1|TRBJ2-2|-|-
CASSDLGNTGELFF
TGTGCCAGCAGTGATTTAGGGAACACCGGGGAGCTGTTTTTT